The rows below give T cell receptor beta chains drawn from one sample of a study of CD8 T cells in ankylosing spondylitis. TCRdb passed the 5' RACE reads through MiXCR, listing each CDR3 protein once. Of 250,000 to 300,000 distinct CDR3 sequences in the sample, 15% to 20% were seen once. Sequencing was done on a sample of blood, either unsorted or a sorted T cell fraction (not recorded which). Receptors were obtained from a male donor with ankylosing spondylitis or in good health (not recorded which). The CDR3 runs from the conserved cysteine through the conserved F or W. A D gene is named only where the DNA matches it firmly. Some rows mark clone size as missing; the rest say once, few, many or name a class of expanded clone.

abundance | j_gene | v_gene | d_gene | CDR3nt | CDR3aa
few | TRBJ1-6 | TRBV27 | TRBD1 | TGTGCCAGCGGACCGGGACAGCCTAATTCACCCCTCCACTTT | CASGPGQPNSPLHF
- | TRBJ2-1 | TRBV3-1 | TRBD2 | TGTGCCAGCAGCCAAAGGACTAGCGGTGGGCTCAATGAGCAGTTCTTC | CASSQRTSGGLNEQFF
many | TRBJ1-6 | TRBV6-1 | - | TGTGCCAGCAACCGCCGGGTTGCTGGCTACGACCCCCTCCACTTT | CASNRRVAGYDPLHF
many | TRBJ1-6 | TRBV12-3/TRBV12-4 | TRBD1 | TGTGCCAGCAGTTTCTCCGGGACAGGGTTTTCTCCCCTCCACTTT | CASSFSGTGFSPLHF
- | TRBJ2-3 | TRBV28 | TRBD2 | TGTGCCAGCAGTTTTTGGTCTAGCGGGAGGGATACGCAGTATTTT | CASSFWSSGRDTQYF
few | TRBJ1-3 | TRBV9 | TRBD1 | TGTGCCAGCAGCGCACTCGAGACAGGGTACTCTGGAAACACCATATATTTT | CASSALETGYSGNTIYF
- | TRBJ2-5 | TRBV5-1 | TRBD2 | TGCGCCAGCAGCCCCGCGGGGGACCAAGAGACCCAGTACTTC | CASSPAGDQETQYF
few | TRBJ2-6 | TRBV6-1 | - | TGTGCCAGCAGCTCCGAGACGTGGAGCTCTGGGGCCAACGTCCTGACTTTC | CASSSETWSSGANVLTF
few | TRBJ1-2 | TRBV7-2 | TRBD1 | TGTGCCAGCAGCTTAGCGGTCGGGACAGCCGGAGGGAGAGGCTACACCTTC | CASSLAVGTAGGRGYTF
few | TRBJ1-2 | TRBV4-1 | - | TGCGCCAGCAGCCAAGCCCTCGGGGGCTACACCTTC | CASSQALGGYTF
- | TRBJ2-1 | TRBV10-3 | TRBD2 | TGTGCCATCAGTGAGTCGGGACTAGCCAATGAGCAGTTCTTC | CAISESGLANEQFF
- | TRBJ1-2 | TRBV20-1 | - | TGCAGTGCTGCTGACAGGAGCTATGGCTACACCTTC | CSAADRSYGYTF
- | TRBJ2-2 | TRBV9 | TRBD2 | TGTGCCAGCAGCGTATACCCCTATCCACTAGCGGGGGTAACGGACACCGGGGAGCTGTTTTTT | CASSVYPYPLAGVTDTGELFF
- | TRBJ2-1 | TRBV6-1 | TRBD2 | TGTGCCAGCAGTGCCCTAGCGGGAGTAAACAATGAGCAGTTCTTC | CASSALAGVNNEQFF
few | TRBJ2-2 | TRBV28 | - | TGTGCCAGCAGTTTATATGACAGCTCAAGGGTAGGCGGGGAGCTGTTTTTT | CASSLYDSSRVGGELFF
- | TRBJ2-5 | TRBV28 | - | TGTGCCAGCAGAAAACAGGGAGGAAAGACCCAGTACTTC | CASRKQGGKTQYF
- | TRBJ2-1 | TRBV28 | - | TGTGCCAGCAGTTTGAACAGTCCTAATGAGCAGTTCTTC | CASSLNSPNEQFF
few | TRBJ2-4 | TRBV20-1 | - | TGCAGTGCTGGGGGACTGGGGGGAGACATTCAGTACTTC | CSAGGLGGDIQYF
- | TRBJ1-5 | TRBV27 | - | TGTGCCAGCAGTTTAGTGGGGCACCTTAGCAATCAGCCCCAGCATTTT | CASSLVGHLSNQPQHF
- | TRBJ2-3 | TRBV2 | - | TGTGCCAGCAGTGACGTGGGGTCCGCAGATACGCAGTATTTT | CASSDVGSADTQYF
- | TRBJ2-3 | TRBV24-1 | - | TGTGCCACCAGTGATGTAAGAGGGCTGGTCCCAGATACGCAGTATTTT | CATSDVRGLVPDTQYF
few | TRBJ2-5 | TRBV18 | - | TGTGCCAGCTCACCCATCGGGGTGCTCTACCAAGAGACCCAGTACTTC | CASSPIGVLYQETQYF
many | TRBJ2-1 | TRBV9 | TRBD2 | TGTGCCAGCAGCGTAGGGACTAGCGGGAGGTCCCTATCCTACAATGAGCAGTTCTTC | CASSVGTSGRSLSYNEQFF
few | TRBJ2-1 | TRBV14 | TRBD2 | TGTGCCAGCCGCCGGACTAGCGGGGCAAATGAGCAGTTCTTC | CASRRTSGANEQFF
- | TRBJ1-2 | TRBV3-1 | TRBD1 | TGTGCCAGCAGCACGGGACAGTTGGGCTACACCTTC | CASSTGQLGYTF
- | TRBJ2-1 | TRBV5-1 | TRBD2 | TGCGCCAGCAGCCCACCCCAGGTAGCGGGGGGGTACAATGAGCAGTTCTTC | CASSPPQVAGGYNEQFF
- | TRBJ2-1 | TRBV5-1 | - | TGCGCCAGCAGCCCACAGGGCCCTGGAGGCTACAATGAGCAGTTCTTC | CASSPQGPGGYNEQFF
many | TRBJ2-1 | TRBV6-1 | TRBD1 | TGTGCCAGCAGCCGGGACAGTAACTACAATGAGCAGTTCTTC | CASSRDSNYNEQFF
few | TRBJ2-3 | TRBV28 | - | TGTGCCAGCAGTTTTTTTGAAGATACGCAGTATTTT | CASSFFEDTQYF
- | TRBJ2-1 | TRBV9 | - | TGTGCCAGCAGCGAAAACCGTGGTGAGCAGTTCTTC | CASSENRGEQFF
- | TRBJ1-6 | TRBV21-1 | - | TGTGCCAGCAGCCTAAACAGGGAGGCCAATTCACCCCTCCACTTT | CASSLNREANSPLHF
- | TRBJ1-1 | TRBV5-1 | - | TGCGCCAGCAGCTTGGGGTCAGCGACTGAAGCTTTCTTT | CASSLGSATEAFF
- | TRBJ1-1 | TRBV6-5 | - | TGTGCCAGCATTAACCCGGCCTGGAACACTGAAGCTTTCTTT | CASINPAWNTEAFF
- | TRBJ1-1 | TRBV5-1 | - | TGCGCCAGCAGCTTAGGGGAAGGGTTGACTGAAGCTTTCTTT | CASSLGEGLTEAFF
few | TRBJ1-2 | TRBV12-3/TRBV12-4 | - | TGTGCCAGCAGTTTAATCGCTGGATATGGCTACACCTTC | CASSLIAGYGYTF
many | TRBJ2-1 | TRBV12-3/TRBV12-4 | - | TGTGCCAGCAGTCCAAGTGGTGAGCAGTTCTTC | CASSPSGEQFF
- | TRBJ2-3 | TRBV12-3/TRBV12-4 | TRBD2 | TGTGCCAGCAGAGCCGGGACTAGCGGGGGTCCTCGCACAGATACGCAGTATTTT | CASRAGTSGGPRTDTQYF